The 5 T cell receptor beta chains below were found in one sample sequenced in a study of vaccination and CD4 T cells after COVID-19. Their antigens remain unidentified. At the Johns Hopkins FTIC core, DNA taken from cultured CD4+ T cells was sequenced by way of the Oncomine TCR Beta short-read assay. TCRdb reanalysed the PCR reads using MiXCR and keeps one entry per CDR3 protein. Of around 20,000 distinct CDR3 sequences listed, roughly 29% are singletons. This sample's treatment: roughly 10-day PBMC culture with coronavirus spike peptide pools or control peptides (ViraFEST assay). The source material was cultured CD4+ T cells from blood. These receptor sequences come from a human donor with COVID-19.

This clonotype turned up a few times. J is TRBJ2-7 and V is TRBV27, with D perhaps TRBD1 (5 bases). This CDR3 is 15 amino acids long. V shed 2 bases and J shed 2 bases, with 13 bases lying between them. CDR1 is MNHEY and CDR2 is SMNVEV in the germline V gene (reference sequence). CDR3 DNA: TGTGCCAGCAGTTTAGAAGGGGCGACCACCTACGAGCAGTACTTC. Protein product: CASSLEGATTYEQYF.

This clonotype has just a few counts. J is TRBJ2-1 and V is TRBV19; 7 bases match TRBD1. Germline CDR1 is LNHDA and CDR2 is SQIVND (reference sequence). The CDR3 spans 15 residues. V dropped 3 bases and J dropped 4; count of bases not matched to a gene: 6. The CDR3 nucleotides read TGTGCCAGTAGTATGCAAGGGGGCGCGTACAATGAGCAGTTCTTC. It yields the protein CASSMQGGAYNEQFF.

The chain recombines TRBV6-5 with TRBJ1-2; D unresolved. This CDR3 is built from 17 residues. The germline V gene has CDR1 MNHEY and CDR2 SVGAGI. Trimming stripped 4 bases from V and 3 bases from J, with 21 bases between. The CDR3 is CASSSLGRSGRDYGYTF. DNA for the CDR3: TGTGCCAGCAGTTCCCTCGGACGGAGCGGTCGTGACTATGGCTACACCTTC.

This clonotype was detected only a few times. The V gene is TRBV15, the J gene TRBJ1-1; D gene uncertain. V was pared by 5 bases and J by 3 bases, with 13 bases between. The CDR3 sequence is 14 residues long. Per the germline V gene, CDR1 is LNHNV and CDR2 is YYDKDF (reference sequence). The CDR3 reads CATSRLAGDTEAFF. Written as DNA, the CDR3 is TGTGCCACCAGCCGGCTCGCCGGGGACACTGAAGCTTTCTTT. Drawing the rest from reference TRBV15 and TRBJ1-1, the complete variable domain is DAMVIQNPRYQVTQFGKPVTLSCSQTLNHNVMYWYQQKSSQAPKLLFHYYDKDFNNEADTPDNFQSRRPNTSFCFLDIRSPGLGDTAMYLCATSRLAGDTEAFFGQGTRLTVV.

The V and J genes are TRBV18 and TRBJ1-2; D unresolved. The CDR3 length is 12 residues. CDR1 is KGHSH and CDR2 is LQKENI in the germline V gene. V lost 0 bases, J lost 3 bases, and 2 bases lay in between. The CDR3 is CASSPPHYGYTF. CDR3 bases: TGTGCCAGCTCACCACCCCACTATGGCTACACCTTC.